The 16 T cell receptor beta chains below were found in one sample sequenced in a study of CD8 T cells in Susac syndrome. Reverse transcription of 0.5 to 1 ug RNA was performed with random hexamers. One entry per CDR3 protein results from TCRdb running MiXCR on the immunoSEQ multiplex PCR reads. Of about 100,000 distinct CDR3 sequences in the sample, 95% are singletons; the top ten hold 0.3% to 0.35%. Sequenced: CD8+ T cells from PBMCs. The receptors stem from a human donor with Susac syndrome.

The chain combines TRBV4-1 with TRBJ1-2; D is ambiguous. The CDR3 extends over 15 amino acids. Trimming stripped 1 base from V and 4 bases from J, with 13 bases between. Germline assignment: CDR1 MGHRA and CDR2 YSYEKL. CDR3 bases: TGCGCCAGCAGCCAAGTGCGGCAGCGAGTCTATGGCTACACCTTC. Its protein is CASSQVRQRVYGYTF.

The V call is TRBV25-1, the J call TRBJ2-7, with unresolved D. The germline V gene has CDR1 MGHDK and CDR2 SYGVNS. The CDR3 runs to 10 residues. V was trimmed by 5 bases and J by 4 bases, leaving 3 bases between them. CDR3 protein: CASSYYEQYF. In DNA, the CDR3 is TGTGCCAGCAGTTATTACGAGCAGTACTTC.

CDR3 DNA: TGTGCTAGTGGTTTGGGACAGGGCCTCTACGAGCAGTACTTC. Protein sequence: CASGLGQGLYEQYF. The gene calls are TRBV12-5 and TRBJ2-7; the match to TRBD1 covers 7 bases. Trimming took 1 base from V and 3 from J; bases not matched to a gene: 3. CDR1 is LGHNT and CDR2 is FRNRAP in the germline V gene. The CDR3 length is 14 residues.

The chain's CDR3 is CASSLSGTGLYEQYF. CDR3 coding DNA: TGTGCCAGCAGTTTGTCGGGGACAGGGTTATACGAGCAGTACTTC. The chain has TRBV5-6 and TRBJ2-7, with 9 positions matching TRBD1. Per the germline V gene, CDR1 is SGHDT and CDR2 is YYEEEE. The CDR3 extends over 15 amino acids. With 5 bases clipped from V and 4 bases from J, the junction kept 10 bases outside the gene matches.

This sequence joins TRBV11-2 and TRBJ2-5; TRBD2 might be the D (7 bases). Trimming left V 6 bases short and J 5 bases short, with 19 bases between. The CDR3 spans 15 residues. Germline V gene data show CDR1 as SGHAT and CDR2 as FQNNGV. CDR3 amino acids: CASRTWGGVLETQYF. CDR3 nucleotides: TGTGCCAGCAGAACATGGGGGGGCGTCCTGGAGACCCAGTACTTC.

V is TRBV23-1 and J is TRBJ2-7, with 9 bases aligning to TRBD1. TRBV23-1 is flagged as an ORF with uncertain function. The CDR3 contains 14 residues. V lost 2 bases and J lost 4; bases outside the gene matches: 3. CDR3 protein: CASSQTGTGYEQYF. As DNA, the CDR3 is TGCGCCAGCAGTCAAACGGGGACAGGGTACGAGCAGTACTTC.

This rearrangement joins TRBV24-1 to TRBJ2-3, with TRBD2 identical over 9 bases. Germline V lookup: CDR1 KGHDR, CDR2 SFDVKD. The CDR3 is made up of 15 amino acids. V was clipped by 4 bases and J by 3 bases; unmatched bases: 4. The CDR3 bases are TGTGCCACCAGTGAAGCGGGGGGTCTAACAGATACGCAGTATTTT. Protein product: CATSEAGGLTDTQYF.

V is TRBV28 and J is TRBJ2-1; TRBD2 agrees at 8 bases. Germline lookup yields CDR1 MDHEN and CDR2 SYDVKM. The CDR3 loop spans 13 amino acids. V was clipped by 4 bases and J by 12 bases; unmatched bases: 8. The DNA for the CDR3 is TGTGCCAGCAGTTCCCCCCAGACTAGCGCGCAGTTCTTC. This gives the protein CASSSPQTSAQFF.

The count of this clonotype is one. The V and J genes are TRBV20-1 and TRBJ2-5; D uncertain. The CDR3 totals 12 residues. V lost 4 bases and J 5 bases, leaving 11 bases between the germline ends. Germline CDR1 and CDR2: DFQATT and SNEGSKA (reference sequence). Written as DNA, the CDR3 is TGCAGTGCTAACGGCATCGAGGAGACCCAGTACTTC. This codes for CSANGIEETQYF.

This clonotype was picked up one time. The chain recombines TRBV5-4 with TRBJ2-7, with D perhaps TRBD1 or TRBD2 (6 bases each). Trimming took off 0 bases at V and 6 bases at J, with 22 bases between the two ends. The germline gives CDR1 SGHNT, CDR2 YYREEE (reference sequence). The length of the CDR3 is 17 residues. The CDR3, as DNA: TGTGCCAGCAGCTTGGGGGGGGCGCAGGGGCGACTCGGCGAGCAGTACTTC. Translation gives CASSLGGAQGRLGEQYF.

Here the CDR3 reads CASSRKGYYGYTF. The CDR3 region has the DNA TGTGCCAGCAGCCGAAAGGGGTACTATGGCTACACCTTC. This chain connects TRBV5-6 to TRBJ1-2, with D tentatively TRBD1 (5 bases). CDR3 length: 13 residues. The germline V gene encodes CDR1 SGHDT and CDR2 YYEEEE. Between the trimmed V and J ends, which lost 4 bases and 3 bases, there was a span of 10 bases.

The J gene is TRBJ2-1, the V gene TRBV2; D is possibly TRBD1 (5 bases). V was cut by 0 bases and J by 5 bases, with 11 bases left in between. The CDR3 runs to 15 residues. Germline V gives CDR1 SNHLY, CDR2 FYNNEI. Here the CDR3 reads CASSEAQGTNNEQFF. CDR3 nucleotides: TGTGCCAGCAGTGAAGCGCAGGGAACTAACAATGAGCAGTTCTTC.

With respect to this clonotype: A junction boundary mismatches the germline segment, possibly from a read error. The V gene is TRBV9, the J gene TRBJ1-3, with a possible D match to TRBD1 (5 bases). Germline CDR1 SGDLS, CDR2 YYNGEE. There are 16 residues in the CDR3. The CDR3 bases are TGTGCCAGCAGCGTAGATCAGGGCGGATCTGAAAACACCATATATTTT. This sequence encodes CASSVDQGGSENTIYF.

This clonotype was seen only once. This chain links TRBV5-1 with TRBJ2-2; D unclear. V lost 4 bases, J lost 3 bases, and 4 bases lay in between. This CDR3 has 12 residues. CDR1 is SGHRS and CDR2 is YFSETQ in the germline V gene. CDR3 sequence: CASSTDTGELFF. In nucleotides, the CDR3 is TGCGCCAGCAGCACAGACACCGGGGAGCTGTTTTTT.

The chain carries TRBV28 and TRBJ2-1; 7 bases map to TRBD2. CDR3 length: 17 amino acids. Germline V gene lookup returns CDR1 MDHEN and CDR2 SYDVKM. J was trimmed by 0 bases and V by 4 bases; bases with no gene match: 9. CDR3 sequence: CASSSQGAGSSYNEQFF. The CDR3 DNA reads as TGTGCCAGCAGTTCCCAAGGAGCGGGAAGCTCCTACAATGAGCAGTTCTTC.

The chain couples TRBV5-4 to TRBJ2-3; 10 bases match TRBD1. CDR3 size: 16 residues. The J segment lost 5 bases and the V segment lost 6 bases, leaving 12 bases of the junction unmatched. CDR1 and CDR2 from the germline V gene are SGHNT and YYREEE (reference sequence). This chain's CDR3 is CASNPGDRGGEDTQYF. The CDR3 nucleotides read TGTGCCAGCAACCCTGGGGACAGGGGCGGCGAAGATACGCAGTATTTT. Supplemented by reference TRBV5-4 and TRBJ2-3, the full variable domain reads ETGVTQSPTHLIKTRGQQVTLRCSSQSGHNTVSWYQQALGQGPQFIFQYYREEENGRGNFPPRFSGLQFPNYSSELNVNALELDDSALYLCASNPGDRGGEDTQYFGPGTRLTVL.